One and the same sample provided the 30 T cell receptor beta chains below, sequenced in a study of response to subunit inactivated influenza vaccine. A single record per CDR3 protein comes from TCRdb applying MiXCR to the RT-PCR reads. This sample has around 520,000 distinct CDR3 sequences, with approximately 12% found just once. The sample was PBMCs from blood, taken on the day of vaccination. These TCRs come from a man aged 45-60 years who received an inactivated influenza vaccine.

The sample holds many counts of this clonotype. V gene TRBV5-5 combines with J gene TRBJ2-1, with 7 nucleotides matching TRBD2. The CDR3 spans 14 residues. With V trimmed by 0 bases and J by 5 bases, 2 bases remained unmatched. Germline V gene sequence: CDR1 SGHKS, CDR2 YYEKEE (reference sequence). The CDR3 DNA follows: TGTGCCAGCAGCTTGGCCAGCGGGGACAATGAGCAGTTCTTC. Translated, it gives CASSLASGDNEQFF.

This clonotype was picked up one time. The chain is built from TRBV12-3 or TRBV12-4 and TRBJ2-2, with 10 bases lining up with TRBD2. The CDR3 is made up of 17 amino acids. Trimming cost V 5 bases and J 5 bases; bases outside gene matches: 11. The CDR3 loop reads CASSPPQAGGRTGELFF. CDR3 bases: TGTGCCAGCAGTCCGCCTCAAGCGGGGGGGAGAACCGGGGAGCTGTTTTTT.

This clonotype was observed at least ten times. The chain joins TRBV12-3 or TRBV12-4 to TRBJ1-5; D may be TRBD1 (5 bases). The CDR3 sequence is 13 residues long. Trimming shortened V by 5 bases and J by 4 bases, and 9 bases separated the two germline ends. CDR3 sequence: CASSGGGNQPQHF. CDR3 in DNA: TGTGCCAGCAGTGGGGGAGGGAATCAGCCCCAGCATTTT.

The CDR3 DNA reads TGTGCCAGCAGTCCGGACCCACTTAAAATCACAGATACGCAGTATTTT. As protein: CASSPDPLKITDTQYF. This chain links TRBV27 with TRBJ2-3; D not resolved. Germline V CDR1 and CDR2: MNHEY, SMNVEV (reference sequence). The CDR3 runs 16 residues. The ends were cut back, 5 bases at V and 2 bases at J, with 17 bases in the middle.

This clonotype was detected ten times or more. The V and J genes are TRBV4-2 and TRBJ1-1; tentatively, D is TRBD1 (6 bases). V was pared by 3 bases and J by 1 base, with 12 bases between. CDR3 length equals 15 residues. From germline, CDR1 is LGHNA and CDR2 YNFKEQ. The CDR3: CASSHPPGQNTEAFF. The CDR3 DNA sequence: TGTGCCAGCAGCCATCCTCCGGGACAGAACACTGAAGCTTTCTTT.

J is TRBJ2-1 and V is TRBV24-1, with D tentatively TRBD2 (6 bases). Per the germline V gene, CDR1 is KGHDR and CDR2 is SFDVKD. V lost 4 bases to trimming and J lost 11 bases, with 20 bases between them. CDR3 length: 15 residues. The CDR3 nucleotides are TGTGCCACCAGTGACGTCGGTGCGGGGCTTCTACAGCAGTTCTTC. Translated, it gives CATSDVGAGLLQQFF.

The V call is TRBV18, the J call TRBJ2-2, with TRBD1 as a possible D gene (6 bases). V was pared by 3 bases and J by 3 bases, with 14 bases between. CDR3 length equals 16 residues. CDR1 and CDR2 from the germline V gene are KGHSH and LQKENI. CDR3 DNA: TGTGCCAGCTCACCTATCGACAGGACTTACACCGGGGAGCTGTTTTTT. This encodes CASSPIDRTYTGELFF.

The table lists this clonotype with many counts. CDR3 protein: CASSARTRQSSYEQYF. The CDR3 DNA sequence: TGTGCCAGCAGTGCCAGAACGAGACAGTCATCCTACGAGCAGTACTTC. The chain joins TRBV12-3 or TRBV12-4 to TRBJ2-7; TRBD1 might be the D (5 bases). Trimming left V 5 bases short and J 1 base short, with 18 bases between. This CDR3 contains 16 residues.

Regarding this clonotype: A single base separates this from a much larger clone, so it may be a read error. The CDR3 reads CASSEVLAGELFF. The CDR3 DNA is TGTGCCAGCAGCGAGGTACTAGCCGGGGAGCTGTTTTTT. This chain connects TRBV7-9 to TRBJ2-2; D is possibly TRBD2 (5 bases). V dropped 5 bases and J dropped 6 bases, with 10 bases sitting between them. This CDR3 region has 13 residues. Germline lookup yields CDR1 SEHNR and CDR2 FQNEAQ (reference sequence).

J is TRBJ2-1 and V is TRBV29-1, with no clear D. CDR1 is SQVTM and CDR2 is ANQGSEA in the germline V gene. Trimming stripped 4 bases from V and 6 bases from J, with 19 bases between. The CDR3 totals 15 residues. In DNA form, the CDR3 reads TGCAGCGTTGTGAACCACTCCAACCCGCCCAATGAGCAGTTCTTC. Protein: CSVVNHSNPPNEQFF.

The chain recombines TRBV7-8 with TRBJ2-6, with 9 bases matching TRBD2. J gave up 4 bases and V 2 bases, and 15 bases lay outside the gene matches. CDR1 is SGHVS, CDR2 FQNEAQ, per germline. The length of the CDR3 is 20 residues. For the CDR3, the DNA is TGTGCCAGCAGCTTATTTGCGGGGGGCGGGAGGGCGGTCGGGGCCAACGTCCTGACTTTC. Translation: CASSLFAGGGRAVGANVLTF.

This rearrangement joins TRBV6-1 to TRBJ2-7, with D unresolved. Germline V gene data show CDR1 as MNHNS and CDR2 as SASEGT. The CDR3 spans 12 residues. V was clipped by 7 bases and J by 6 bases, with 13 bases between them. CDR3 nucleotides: TGTGCCAGCATCTCCGGTCCCAGCGAGCAGTACTTC. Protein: CASISGPSEQYF.

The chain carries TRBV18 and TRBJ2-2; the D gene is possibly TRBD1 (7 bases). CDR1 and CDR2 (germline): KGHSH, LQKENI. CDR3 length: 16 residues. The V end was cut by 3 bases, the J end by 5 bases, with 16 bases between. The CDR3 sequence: CASSPEDRAGTGELFF. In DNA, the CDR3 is TGTGCCAGCTCACCCGAAGACAGGGCGGGAACCGGGGAGCTGTTTTTT.

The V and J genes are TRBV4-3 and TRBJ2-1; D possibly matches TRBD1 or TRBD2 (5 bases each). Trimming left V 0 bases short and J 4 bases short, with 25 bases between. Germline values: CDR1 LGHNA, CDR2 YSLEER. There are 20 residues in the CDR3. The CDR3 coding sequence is TGCGCCAGCAGCCAAGATGAGAGTCTGGGCTGGGGGAAGTATTACAATGAGCAGTTCTTC. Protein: CASSQDESLGWGKYYNEQFF.

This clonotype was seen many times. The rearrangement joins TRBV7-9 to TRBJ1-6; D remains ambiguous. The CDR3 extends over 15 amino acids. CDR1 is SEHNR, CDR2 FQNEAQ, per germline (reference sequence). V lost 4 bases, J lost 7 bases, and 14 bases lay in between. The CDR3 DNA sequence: TGTGCCAGCAGCTCGACCGCGACACGCAATTCACCCCTCCACTTT. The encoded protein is CASSSTATRNSPLHF.

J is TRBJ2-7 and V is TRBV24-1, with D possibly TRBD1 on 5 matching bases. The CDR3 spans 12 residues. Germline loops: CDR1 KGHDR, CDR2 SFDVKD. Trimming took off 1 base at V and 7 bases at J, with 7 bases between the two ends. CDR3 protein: CATSDFNREQYF. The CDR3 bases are TGTGCCACCAGTGATTTTAACAGGGAGCAGTACTTC.

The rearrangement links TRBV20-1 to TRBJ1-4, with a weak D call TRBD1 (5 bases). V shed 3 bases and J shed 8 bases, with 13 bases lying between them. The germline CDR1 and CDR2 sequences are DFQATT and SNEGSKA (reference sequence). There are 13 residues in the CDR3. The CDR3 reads CSASSRDGEKLFF. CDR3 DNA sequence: TGCAGTGCTAGTAGCAGGGATGGGGAAAAACTGTTTTTT.

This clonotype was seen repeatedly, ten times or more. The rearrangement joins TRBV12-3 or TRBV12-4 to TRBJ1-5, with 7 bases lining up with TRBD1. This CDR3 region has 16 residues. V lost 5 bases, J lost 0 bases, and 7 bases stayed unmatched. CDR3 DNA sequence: TGTGCCAGCAGTCCCGGGACAGTTTTTAGCAATCAGCCCCAGCATTTT. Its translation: CASSPGTVFSNQPQHF.

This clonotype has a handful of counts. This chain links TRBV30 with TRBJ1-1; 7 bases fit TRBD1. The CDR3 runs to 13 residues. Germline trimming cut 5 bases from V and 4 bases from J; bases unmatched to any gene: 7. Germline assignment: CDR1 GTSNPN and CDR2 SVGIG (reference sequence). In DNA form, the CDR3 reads TGTGCCTGGGACAGACAGGGACGCACTGAAGCTTTCTTT. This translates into CAWDRQGRTEAFF.

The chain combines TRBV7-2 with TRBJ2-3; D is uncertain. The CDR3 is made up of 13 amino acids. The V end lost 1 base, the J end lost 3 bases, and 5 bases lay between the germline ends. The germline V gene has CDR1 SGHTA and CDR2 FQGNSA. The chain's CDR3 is CASSLVMTDTQYF. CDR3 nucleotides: TGTGCCAGCAGCTTAGTAATGACAGATACGCAGTATTTT.

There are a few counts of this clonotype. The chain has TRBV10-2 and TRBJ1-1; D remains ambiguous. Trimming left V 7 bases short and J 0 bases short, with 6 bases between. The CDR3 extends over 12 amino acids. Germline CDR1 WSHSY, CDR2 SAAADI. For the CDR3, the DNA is TGCGCCAGCACCCAGGTGAACACTGAAGCTTTCTTT. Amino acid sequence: CASTQVNTEAFF.

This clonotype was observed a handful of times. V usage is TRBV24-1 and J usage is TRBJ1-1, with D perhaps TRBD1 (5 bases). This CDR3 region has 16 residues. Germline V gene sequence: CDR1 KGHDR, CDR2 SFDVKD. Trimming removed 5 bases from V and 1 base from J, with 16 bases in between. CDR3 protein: CATSGLDTDGNTEAFF. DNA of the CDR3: TGTGCCACCAGTGGCTTGGACACAGACGGGAACACTGAAGCTTTCTTT.

This CDR3 reads CSVGADREQFF. The CDR3 DNA reads as TGCAGCGTTGGGGCCGATAGGGAGCAGTTCTTC. This rearrangement joins TRBV29-1 to TRBJ2-1, with D hard to call. Germline-derived CDR1 and CDR2 are SQVTM and ANQGSEA. The V end lost 4 bases, the J end lost 10 bases, and 11 bases lay between the germline ends. CDR3 size: 11 residues.

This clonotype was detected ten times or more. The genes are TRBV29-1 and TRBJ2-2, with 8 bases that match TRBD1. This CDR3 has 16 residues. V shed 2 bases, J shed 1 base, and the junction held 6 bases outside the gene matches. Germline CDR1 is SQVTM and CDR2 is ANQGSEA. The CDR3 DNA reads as TGCAGCGTTGAACTAAAAGGACAGGGGAACACCGGGGAGCTGTTTTTT. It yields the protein CSVELKGQGNTGELFF.

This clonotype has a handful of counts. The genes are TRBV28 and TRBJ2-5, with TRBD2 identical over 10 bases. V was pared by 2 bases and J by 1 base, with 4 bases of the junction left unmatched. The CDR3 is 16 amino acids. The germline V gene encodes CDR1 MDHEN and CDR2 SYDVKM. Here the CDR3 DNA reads TGTGCCAGCAGTTTACTAGCGGGAGTGGTCCAAGAGACCCAGTACTTC. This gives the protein CASSLLAGVVQETQYF.

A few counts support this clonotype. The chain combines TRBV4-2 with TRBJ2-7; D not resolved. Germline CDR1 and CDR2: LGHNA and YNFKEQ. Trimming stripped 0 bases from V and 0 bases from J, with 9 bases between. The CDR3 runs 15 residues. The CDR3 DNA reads TGTGCCAGCAGCCAAGAATTGGGCGGCTCCTACGAGCAGTACTTC. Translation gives CASSQELGGSYEQYF.

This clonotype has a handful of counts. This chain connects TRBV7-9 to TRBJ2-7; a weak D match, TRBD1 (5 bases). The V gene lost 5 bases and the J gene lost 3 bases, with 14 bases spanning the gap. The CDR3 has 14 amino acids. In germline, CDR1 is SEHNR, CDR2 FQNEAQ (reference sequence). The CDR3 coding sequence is TGTGCCAGCAGCCCCCCAGGGCCGGGCTACGAGCAGTACTTC. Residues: CASSPPGPGYEQYF.

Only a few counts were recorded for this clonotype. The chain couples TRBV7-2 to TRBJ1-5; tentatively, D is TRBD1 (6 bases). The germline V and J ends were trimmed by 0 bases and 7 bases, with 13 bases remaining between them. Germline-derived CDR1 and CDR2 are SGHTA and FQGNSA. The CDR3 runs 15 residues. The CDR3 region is CASSLAGQRNQPQHF. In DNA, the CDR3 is TGTGCCAGCAGCTTAGCCGGACAGAGAAACCAGCCCCAGCATTTT.

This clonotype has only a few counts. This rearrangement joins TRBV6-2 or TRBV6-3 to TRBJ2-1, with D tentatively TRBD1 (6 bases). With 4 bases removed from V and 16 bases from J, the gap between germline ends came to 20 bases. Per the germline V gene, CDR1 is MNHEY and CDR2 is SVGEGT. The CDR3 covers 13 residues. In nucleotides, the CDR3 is TGTGCCAGCAGTTCCCTGACAGGTTCAAGGTCCTTCTTC. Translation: CASSSLTGSRSFF.

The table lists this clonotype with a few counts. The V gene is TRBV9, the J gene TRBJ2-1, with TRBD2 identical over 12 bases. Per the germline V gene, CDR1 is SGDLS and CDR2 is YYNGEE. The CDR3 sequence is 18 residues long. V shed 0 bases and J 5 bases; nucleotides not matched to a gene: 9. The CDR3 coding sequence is TGTGCCAGCAGCGTAGAATGGCTAGCGGGAGGGCTCGACAATGAGCAGTTCTTC. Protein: CASSVEWLAGGLDNEQFF.